These 32 T cell receptor beta chains share one sample of origin, sequenced in a study of shared clonotypes between healthy human individuals. This table comes from immunoSEQ multiplex PCR, and its TCRdb copy is limited to in-frame clones, with some not included. The sample consists of about 1.5 million clones, under 99% of them appearing once. The sequenced sample consisted of naive CD4+ T cells sorted from blood. The subset was: CD45RA+ positively selected. These receptors were taken from a man aged 30 to 39 in good health.

The CDR3 DNA is TGTGCCAGCAGCTCGGGACTAGCGGGAGGGACGGGCGAGCAGTACTTC. Translated, it gives CASSSGLAGGTGEQYF. The rearrangement joins TRBV7-2 to TRBJ2-7, with TRBD2 matching 16 bases. The CDR3 is made up of 16 amino acids. V dropped 4 bases and J dropped 6; count of bases not matched to a gene: 6. In germline, CDR1 is SGHTA, CDR2 FQGNSA.

The chain links TRBV11-2 to TRBJ2-1; 7 bases map to TRBD2. In germline, CDR1 is SGHAT, CDR2 FQNNGV. J gave up 6 bases and V 6 bases, and 8 bases lay outside the gene matches. This CDR3 is built from 14 residues. The chain's CDR3 is CASRPGTTINEQFF. The CDR3 DNA follows: TGTGCCAGCAGGCCCGGGACTACGATCAATGAGCAGTTCTTC.

The chain links TRBV19 to TRBJ2-3; D is unclear. Germline CDR1 reads LNHDA; CDR2 reads SQIVND (reference sequence). CDR3 length: 16 amino acids. With 3 bases removed from V and 3 bases from J, the gap between germline ends came to 16 bases. The CDR3 region is CASSIRRMGRTDTQYF. The DNA of the CDR3 is TGTGCCAGTAGTATCCGTCGGATGGGAAGGACAGATACGCAGTATTTT.

J is TRBJ2-3 and V is TRBV28, with TRBD1 matching 9 bases. Germline values: CDR1 MDHEN, CDR2 SYDVKM. The CDR3 has 12 amino acids. Trimming cost V 4 bases and J 11 bases; bases outside gene matches: 4. CDR3 DNA: TGTGCCAGCAGTTGGGGGACAGGGATGCAGTATTTT. Translated: CASSWGTGMQYF.

V usage is TRBV7-2 and J usage is TRBJ1-1; D may be TRBD1 (5 bases). The germline V gene has CDR1 SGHTA and CDR2 FQGNSA. The CDR3 is made up of 12 amino acids. The V gene lost 5 bases and the J gene lost 8 bases, with 12 bases spanning the gap. This CDR3 is CASSAIRDEAFF. DNA for the CDR3: TGTGCCAGCAGCGCGATCCGGGACGAAGCTTTCTTT.

The V call is TRBV6-1, the J call TRBJ1-2; the D gene is possibly TRBD1 (5 bases). Between the trimmed V and J ends, which lost 3 bases and 4 bases, there was a span of 15 bases. Germline V lookup: CDR1 MNHNS, CDR2 SASEGT. The CDR3 is 15 residues long. The CDR3 loop is CASSDPGEGIYGYTF. CDR3 sequence (DNA): TGTGCCAGCAGTGATCCGGGGGAGGGGATCTATGGCTACACCTTC.

The chain couples TRBV5-1 to TRBJ2-6; D is possibly TRBD2 (6 bases). This CDR3 contains 16 residues. Trimming removed 4 bases at V and 3 bases at J, with 14 bases between. CDR1 SGHRS and CDR2 YFSETQ come from the germline V gene. CDR3 in DNA: TGCGCCAGCAGCCTTCAGGAGGGGAGTGGGGCCAACGTCCTGACTTTC. This codes for CASSLQEGSGANVLTF.

The rearrangement uses TRBV18 and TRBJ1-1, with 7 bases matching TRBD1. This CDR3 has 14 amino acids. The V gene end was trimmed by 5 bases and the J gene end by 7 bases; junction bases not matched to a gene: 10. Per germline, CDR1 KGHSH and CDR2 LQKENI. Here the CDR3 reads CASSGNEGAGEAFF. The CDR3 region has the DNA TGTGCCAGCTCAGGAAACGAGGGGGCCGGTGAAGCTTTCTTT.

This chain links TRBV10-1 with TRBJ2-7; weak D call: TRBD2 (5 bases). V lost 6 bases and J lost 3, with 15 bases in between. Germline V gene sequence: CDR1 WNHNN, CDR2 SYGVQD (reference sequence). The CDR3 runs 14 residues. CDR3 sequence reads: CASSQGGQNYEQYF. CDR3 nucleotides: TGCGCCAGCAGCCAAGGAGGTCAGAACTACGAGCAGTACTTC.

In DNA form, the CDR3 reads TGTGCCAGCAGTTTTCCTGGACAGGGGTATAACAATGAGCAGTTCTTC. Translating gives CASSFPGQGYNNEQFF. J is TRBJ2-1 and V is TRBV28; 9 nucleotides line up with TRBD1. This CDR3 is built from 16 residues. Per germline, CDR1 MDHEN and CDR2 SYDVKM. The V and J ends lost 3 bases and 5 bases, in that order; junction bases with no gene match: 8.

The genes are TRBV28 and TRBJ1-3; possible D gene TRBD1, 5 bases. CDR1 and CDR2 (germline): MDHEN, SYDVKM. This CDR3 contains 15 residues. Trimming left V 7 bases short and J 4 bases short, with 17 bases between. The CDR3 DNA sequence: TGTGCCAGCACCCCTCGGGGGATGAGAGGAAACACCATATATTTT. It is translated as CASTPRGMRGNTIYF.

This clone has a single count. The chain recombines TRBV15 with TRBJ2-3; tentatively, D is TRBD1 (6 bases). The CDR3 sequence is 19 residues long. Germline CDR1 reads LNHNV; CDR2 reads YYDKDF (reference sequence). Trimming shortened V by 0 bases and J by 5 bases, and 24 bases separated the two germline ends. CDR3 in DNA: TGTGCCACCAGCAGAGAGGGCAGGATCGGGGAAGGACAGTTAGATACGCAGTATTTT. This encodes CATSREGRIGEGQLDTQYF.

The chain joins TRBV4-1 to TRBJ2-4; no reliable D call. The V gene lost 1 base and the J gene lost 0 bases, with 10 bases spanning the gap. The CDR3 spans 16 residues. CDR1 and CDR2 (germline): MGHRA, YSYEKL. CDR3 sequence: CASSQVAQVAKNIQYF. In DNA, the CDR3 is TGCGCCAGCAGCCAAGTGGCCCAAGTAGCCAAAAACATTCAGTACTTC.

This sequence joins TRBV10-3 and TRBJ2-1; 7 positions match TRBD2. The J segment lost 9 bases and the V segment lost 3 bases, leaving 2 bases of the junction unmatched. This CDR3 has 12 residues. The germline CDR1 and CDR2 sequences are ENHRY and SYGVKD. In DNA form, the CDR3 reads TGTGCCATCAGTGATGGGGGGGGTGAGCAGTTCTTC. It encodes CAISDGGGEQFF.

The gene calls are TRBV4-3 and TRBJ2-7, with no clear D. V lost 4 bases, J lost 4 bases, and 14 bases lay in between. Germline CDR1 is LGHNA and CDR2 is YSLEER. This CDR3 comprises 14 residues. CDR3 sequence (DNA): TGCGCCAGCAGCCGGACGCCTCTGGCGTACGAGCAGTACTTC. Protein: CASSRTPLAYEQYF.

About this clone: An end of the junction differs from the germline gene, which may be a read error. Additional DNA sequences in this sample encode the identical CDR3. The genes are TRBV11-2 and TRBJ2-7, with no clear D. The CDR3 runs to 15 residues. Germline values: CDR1 SGHAT, CDR2 FQNNGV. The CDR3 region is CASSTAFGHPYEQYF. The CDR3 coding sequence is TGTGCCAGCAGCACTGCCTTTGGCCATCCCTATGAGCAGTACTTC.

The CDR3 region has the DNA TGTGCCAGTAGGCCCTGGGGTAAGCAGGGCGCCGAGCAGTACTTC. Translated: CASRPWGKQGAEQYF. This rearrangement joins TRBV19 to TRBJ2-7; D possibly corresponds to TRBD1 (5 bases). Trimming pared 6 bases from V and 6 bases from J, leaving 21 bases between. Germline V lookup: CDR1 LNHDA, CDR2 SQIVND (reference sequence). The CDR3 covers 15 residues. The full variable domain, completed using reference TRBV19 and TRBJ2-7, is DGGITQSPKYLFRKEGQNVTLSCEQNLNHDAMYWYRQDPGQGLRLIYYSQIVNDFQKGDIAEGYSVSREKKESFPLTVTSAQKNPTAFYLCASRPWGKQGAEQYFGPGTRLTVT.

This sequence joins TRBV27 and TRBJ2-3, with 8 bases fitting TRBD2. The CDR3 spans 14 residues. V was clipped by 7 bases and J by 1 base; unmatched bases: 4. Germline values: CDR1 MNHEY, CDR2 SMNVEV (reference sequence). CDR3: CASMRAGGTDTQYF. In DNA form, the CDR3 reads TGTGCCAGCATGAGAGCGGGAGGCACAGATACGCAGTATTTT.

CDR3 sequence: CASSSKHGGYENIQYF. The DNA of the CDR3 is TGTGCCAGCAGTTCGAAGCACGGTGGGTATGAAAACATTCAGTACTTC. The J gene is TRBJ2-4, the V gene TRBV12-1. TRBV12-1 has pseudogene status. The CDR3 has 16 residues.

This chain links TRBV27 with TRBJ2-5; 9 bases match TRBD2. Trimming at V came to 6 bases and at J to 7 bases, leaving 9 bases not matched to a gene. CDR1 and CDR2 (germline): MNHEY, SMNVEV (reference sequence). The CDR3 covers 14 residues. CDR3 sequence: CASRASGITVTQYF. The DNA of the CDR3 is TGTGCCAGCAGAGCTAGCGGGATTACGGTGACCCAGTACTTC.

The chain carries TRBV6-4 and TRBJ2-3; D is possibly TRBD2 (5 bases). V lost 2 bases and J 6 bases, leaving 12 bases between the germline ends. There are 14 residues in the CDR3. Per germline, CDR1 MRHNA and CDR2 SNTAGT. CDR3 sequence: CASSDVARRDTQYF. CDR3 coding DNA: TGTGCCAGCAGTGACGTAGCGAGAAGGGATACGCAGTATTTT.

The rearrangement links TRBV28 to TRBJ1-2, with D uncertain. Germline V gives CDR1 MDHEN, CDR2 SYDVKM. The CDR3 extends over 13 amino acids. V shed 1 base and J shed 2 bases, with 5 bases lying between them. This CDR3 is CASSLLMNYGYTF. CDR3 sequence (DNA): TGTGCCAGCAGTTTATTAATGAACTATGGCTACACCTTC.

V and J are TRBV15 and TRBJ2-3; the D is unclear. This CDR3 region has 14 residues. The germline V and J ends were trimmed by 0 bases and 3 bases, with 7 bases remaining between them. Per the germline V gene, CDR1 is LNHNV and CDR2 is YYDKDF (reference sequence). The CDR3 bases are TGTGCCACCAGCAGAGAGGCCCCGACAGATACGCAGTATTTT. Translating gives CATSREAPTDTQYF.

This sequence joins TRBV18 and TRBJ2-1; D is possibly TRBD1 (5 bases). Trimming pared 8 bases from V and 6 bases from J, leaving 11 bases between. This CDR3 region has 12 residues. Germline CDR1 is KGHSH and CDR2 is LQKENI. The CDR3 is CASARQSNEQFF. The DNA of the CDR3 is TGTGCCAGCGCTAGACAGTCCAATGAGCAGTTCTTC.

This sequence joins TRBV28 and TRBJ1-5, with TRBD1 as a possible D gene (6 bases). Germline V gives CDR1 MDHEN, CDR2 SYDVKM. V was clipped by 2 bases and J by 2 bases, with 10 bases between them. This CDR3 region has 15 residues. DNA for the CDR3: TGTGCCAGCAGTTTAGTGACAGGACGCAATCAGCCCCAGCATTTT. Protein product: CASSLVTGRNQPQHF.

The gene calls are TRBV15 and TRBJ2-2; D may be TRBD2 (6 bases). V was clipped by 0 bases and J by 0 bases, with 11 bases between them. Germline CDR1 is LNHNV and CDR2 is YYDKDF (reference sequence). The CDR3 consists of 17 residues. The CDR3 DNA reads TGTGCCACCAGCAGAGATGTTCGGGAGACGAACACCGGGGAGCTGTTTTTT. Translating it yields CATSRDVRETNTGELFF. The complete variable domain, with remaining parts taken from reference TRBV15 and TRBJ2-2, reads DAMVIQNPRYQVTQFGKPVTLSCSQTLNHNVMYWYQQKSSQAPKLLFHYYDKDFNNEADTPDNFQSRRPNTSFCFLDIRSPGLGDTAMYLCATSRDVRETNTGELFFGEGSRLTVL.

The chain is built from TRBV5-6 and TRBJ2-7, with TRBD1 identical over 12 bases. The V gene's germline CDR1 is SGHDT and CDR2 YYEEEE. The V gene end was trimmed by 4 bases and the J gene end by 1 base; junction bases not matched to a gene: 6. This CDR3 has 16 residues. CDR3 sequence: CASSGGTGGRSYEQYF. In nucleotides, the CDR3 is TGTGCCAGCAGCGGAGGGACAGGGGGCCGGTCCTACGAGCAGTACTTC. Based on the CDR3 plus reference TRBV5-6 and TRBJ2-7, the full variable domain is DAGVTQSPTHLIKTRGQQVTLRCSPKSGHDTVSWYQQALGQGPQFIFQYYEEEERQRGNFPDRFSGHQFPNYSSELNVNALLLGDSALYLCASSGGTGGRSYEQYFGPGTRLTVT.

The J gene is TRBJ2-7, the V gene TRBV28; possible D gene TRBD1, 5 bases. V lost 7 bases and J 4 bases, leaving 8 bases between the germline ends. Germline CDR1 and CDR2: MDHEN and SYDVKM. The CDR3 consists of 11 residues. The CDR3 protein is CASTTAYEQYF. CDR3 bases: TGTGCCAGCACGACAGCTTACGAGCAGTACTTC.

The rearrangement joins TRBV30 to TRBJ2-7; 10 bases agree with TRBD2. Trimming took 5 bases from V and 0 from J; bases not matched to a gene: 4. Germline CDR1 is GTSNPN and CDR2 is SVGIG (reference sequence). CDR3 size: 14 residues. CDR3 residues: CAWGTSVNSYEQYF. CDR3 nucleotides: TGTGCCTGGGGGACTAGCGTAAACTCCTACGAGCAGTACTTC.

The CDR3 DNA follows: TGTGCCAGCAGCTTAGATGTCGGGATTACAGGGGAACAAGAGACCCAGTACTTC. It yields the protein CASSLDVGITGEQETQYF. This sequence joins TRBV11-2 and TRBJ2-5; 7 positions agree with TRBD1. V trimming: 0 bases; J trimming: 2 bases; junction bases outside the gene matches: 12. The germline V gene encodes CDR1 SGHAT and CDR2 FQNNGV. The CDR3 loop spans 18 amino acids.

CDR3 loop: CASRPGDINQPQHF. The CDR3 DNA reads TGTGCCAGCCGGCCGGGGGACATCAATCAGCCCCAGCATTTT. V gene TRBV28 combines with J gene TRBJ1-5, with D possibly matching TRBD1 (6 bases). Germline V gene data show CDR1 as MDHEN and CDR2 as SYDVKM. The CDR3 has 14 residues. V shed 8 bases and J shed 3 bases, with 14 bases lying between them.

The chain recombines TRBV7-2 with TRBJ2-7, with 10 bases fitting TRBD2. The CDR3 has 16 residues. Germline V gene data show CDR1 as SGHTA and CDR2 as FQGNSA. The trim removed 0 bases at V and 0 bases at J, leaving 2 bases unmatched. The chain's CDR3 is CASSLALAGASYEQYF. The CDR3, as DNA: TGTGCCAGCAGCTTAGCGCTAGCGGGAGCCTCCTACGAGCAGTACTTC.